The rows below give T cell receptor beta chains drawn from one sample of a study of CD8+ T cells in alopecia areata. Generated by immunoSEQ multiplex PCR, the TCRdb table keeps only in-frame clones and is missing some. The table lists about 200,000 clones, around two fifths of them singletons. The sample here was CD4+ T cells sorted from blood, taken at approximately week 30, from a patient treated with tofacitinib. Receptor source: a human donor with alopecia areata. Both conserved end residues are trimmed from each CDR3. Fields, in order: V gene, J gene, CDR3 protein.

v_gene: TRBV15
j_gene: TRBJ1-2
CDR3aa: ATMRDRGKGNYGYT

v_gene: TRBV27
j_gene: TRBJ2-7
CDR3aa: ASSSGAGGLYEQY

v_gene: TRBV6-1
j_gene: TRBJ2-2
CDR3aa: ASNPDRGQTGELF

v_gene: TRBV4-2
j_gene: TRBJ2-7
CDR3aa: ASSQSKVHTNPYEQY

v_gene: TRBV30
j_gene: TRBJ2-1
CDR3aa: AWSVVPGRQF

v_gene: TRBV6-5
j_gene: TRBJ2-7
CDR3aa: ASRGSRVYEQY

v_gene: TRBV7-2
j_gene: TRBJ1-1
CDR3aa: ASSLAGRVNTEAF

v_gene: TRBV7-8
j_gene: TRBJ2-1
CDR3aa: ASSTGLAGGRSYNEQF

v_gene: TRBV30
j_gene: TRBJ2-1
CDR3aa: VWSLSDEQF

v_gene: TRBV29-1
j_gene: TRBJ2-1
CDR3aa: SVGRRLSSNEQF

v_gene: TRBV7-2
j_gene: TRBJ2-3
CDR3aa: ASSSLLAGGPDTQY

v_gene: TRBV5-1
j_gene: TRBJ2-6
CDR3aa: ASSLERQLFSSDNVLT

v_gene: TRBV14
j_gene: TRBJ2-1
CDR3aa: ASSQDTGTLINNEQF

v_gene: TRBV4-2
j_gene: TRBJ2-2
CDR3aa: ASSQERAGDRTGELF

v_gene: TRBV11-2
j_gene: TRBJ2-3
CDR3aa: ASSFFDTQY

v_gene: TRBV9
j_gene: TRBJ2-2
CDR3aa: ASSVEISTGELF

v_gene: TRBV9
j_gene: TRBJ1-5
CDR3aa: ASSVDGLNQPQH

v_gene: TRBV4-1
j_gene: TRBJ1-2
CDR3aa: ASSQAPSGESGYT

v_gene: TRBV5-1
j_gene: TRBJ2-7
CDR3aa: ASSLGLSVYEQY

v_gene: TRBV5-1
j_gene: TRBJ1-1
CDR3aa: ASSKGQEHTEAF

v_gene: TRBV30
j_gene: TRBJ1-3
CDR3aa: AWRTGRSGNTIY

v_gene: TRBV7-9
j_gene: TRBJ2-2
CDR3aa: ASSRDRTTGELF

v_gene: TRBV7-9
j_gene: TRBJ1-1
CDR3aa: ASSFRGNTEAF

v_gene: TRBV7-8
j_gene: TRBJ2-7
CDR3aa: ASSLARSGRSSEQY

v_gene: TRBV19
j_gene: TRBJ2-1
CDR3aa: ASSITRYNEQF

v_gene: TRBV2
j_gene: TRBJ1-5
CDR3aa: ASSAQAGGQPQH